The source of this T cell receptor (beta chain) is a study of blood T cell repertoires in COVID-19. Study background: The United States, Italy and Spain supplied acute and convalescent COVID-19 samples. In each case, the material was cDNA or gDNA derived from T cells, B-cell-depleted T cells, or PBMCs.

As processed by the authors: Nucleated cell counts were estimated from reference gene primer amplification. Clones were read by immunoSEQ multiplex PCR, and TCRdb kept only the in-frame ones, dropping some. The V and J calls and the clone size are those of that table, but D and trimming were determined from the DNA. The table shows under 200,000 clones, with more than 75% occurring only once. The CDR3 has 16 residues. J lost 0 bases, V lost 2 bases, and 3 bases had no gene match. Germline loops: CDR1 MNHNY, CDR2 SVGAGI (reference sequence). Patients in Seattle were enrolled during active infection, then followed longitudinally.

The sequence derives from a man in his sixties with COVID-19, enrolled during active disease. Sequenced: peripheral blood. The rearrangement uses TRBV6-6 and TRBJ1-1; 10 nucleotides align to TRBD1. Here the CDR3 reads CASSYGDRGLNTEAFF. CDR3 DNA: TGTGCCAGCAGTTACGGGGACAGGGGACTGAACACTGAAGCTTTCTTT.